The entry that follows covers one TCR beta chain sequence. Its antigen is undetermined. The sample belongs to a study of blood T cells in healthy people across ages. Findings and caveats of the study: In long-lived donors, naive CD4+ cell counts and diversity exceeded those of aged donors.

V dropped 4 bases and J dropped 6 bases, with 14 bases sitting between them. The CDR3 length is 13 residues. In germline, CDR1 is SGHRS, CDR2 YFSETQ. A second PCR, run for roughly 7 to 11 cycles, used a sample-barcoded 5' primer plus a J-beta primer mix. MiXCR was run by TCRdb on the 5' RACE reads, yielding one entry per CDR3 protein. Here the sample spans approximately 880,000 distinct CDR3 sequences, about 44% being singletons. The specimen was blood. The chain has TRBV5-1 and TRBJ2-7; possibly TRBD1 for D (8 bases). This clonotype was sampled from a man aged 25-40 years in good health. The CDR3 DNA is TGCGCCAGCAGCACGGACAGGGAGGGCGAGCAGTACTTC. The encoded protein is CASSTDREGEQYF.